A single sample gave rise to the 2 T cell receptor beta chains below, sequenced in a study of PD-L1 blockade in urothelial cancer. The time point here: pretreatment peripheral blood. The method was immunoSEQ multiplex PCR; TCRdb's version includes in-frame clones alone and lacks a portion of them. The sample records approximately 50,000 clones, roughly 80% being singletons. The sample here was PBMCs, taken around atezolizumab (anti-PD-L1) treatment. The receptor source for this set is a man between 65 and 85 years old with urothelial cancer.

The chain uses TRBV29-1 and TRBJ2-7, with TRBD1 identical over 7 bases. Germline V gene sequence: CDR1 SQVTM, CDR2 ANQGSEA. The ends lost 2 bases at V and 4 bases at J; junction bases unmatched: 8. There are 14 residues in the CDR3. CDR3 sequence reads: CSVELEGARYEQYF. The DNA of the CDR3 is TGCAGCGTTGAATTAGAGGGGGCCAGATACGAGCAGTACTTC.

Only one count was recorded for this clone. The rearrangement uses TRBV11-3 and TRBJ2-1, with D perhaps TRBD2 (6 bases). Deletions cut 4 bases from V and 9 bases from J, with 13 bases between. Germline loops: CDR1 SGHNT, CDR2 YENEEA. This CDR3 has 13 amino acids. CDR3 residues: CASSWGLGGEQFF. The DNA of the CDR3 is TGTGCCAGCAGCTGGGGTCTCGGGGGTGAGCAGTTCTTC.